One sample yielded the 27 T cell receptor beta chains listed below, sequenced in a study of blood T cell repertoires in COVID-19. Sequenced by immunoSEQ multiplex PCR; TCRdb stores in-frame clones only, minus some. Of some 670,000 clones listed, 85% to 90% are singletons. The specimen was peripheral blood. These TCRs come from a woman under 30 with acute or convalescent COVID-19.

The chain combines TRBV5-6 with TRBJ1-4; no clear D gene. From germline, CDR1 is SGHDT and CDR2 YYEEEE. The CDR3 totals 12 residues. Trimming left V 3 bases short and J 5 bases short, with 5 bases between. The CDR3 is CASSSPNEKLFF. The CDR3, as DNA: TGTGCCAGCAGCTCCCCGAATGAAAAACTGTTTTTT.

This sequence joins TRBV27 and TRBJ1-5; D remains ambiguous. Germline-derived CDR1 and CDR2 are MNHEY and SMNVEV (reference sequence). CDR3 length: 14 amino acids. Trimming took 5 bases from V and 2 from J, leaving 10 bases between them. The CDR3 protein is CASSAGLGNQPQHF. The CDR3 DNA follows: TGTGCCAGCAGTGCGGGCTTGGGCAATCAGCCCCAGCATTTT.

V and J are TRBV5-4 and TRBJ1-5; perhaps TRBD1 as D (6 bases). CDR1 is SGHNT, CDR2 YYREEE, per germline (reference sequence). The CDR3 contains 15 residues. V shed 0 bases and J shed 4 bases, with 11 bases lying between them. This CDR3 is CASSLDGGRNQPQHF. In DNA, the CDR3 is TGTGCCAGCAGCTTGGACGGGGGGCGAAATCAGCCCCAGCATTTT.

The V call is TRBV5-1, the J call TRBJ2-7, with D possibly matching TRBD1 (5 bases). This CDR3 has 13 residues. The germline CDR1 and CDR2 sequences are SGHRS and YFSETQ. With 4 bases removed from V and 1 base from J, the gap between germline ends came to 9 bases. The CDR3 loop reads CASSVQGSYEQYF. In nucleotides, the CDR3 is TGCGCCAGCAGCGTCCAGGGTTCCTACGAGCAGTACTTC.

The chain carries TRBV30 and TRBJ1-2; a possible D gene is TRBD1 (6 bases). CDR1 and CDR2 from the germline V gene are GTSNPN and SVGIG (reference sequence). The CDR3 consists of 19 residues. Trimming removed 0 bases at V and 8 bases at J, with 31 bases between. CDR3 protein: CAWSVSYWRGGEEDGGYTF. CDR3 nucleotide sequence: TGTGCCTGGAGTGTGAGTTATTGGAGGGGGGGCGAAGAAGACGGAGGCTACACCTTC.

This clone showed up just once. This same CDR3 is encoded by further DNA sequences in the sample. The CDR3 DNA reads as TGCGCCAGCAGCTTGACTAGCGGACCCTACGAGCAGTACTTC. Translating it yields CASSLTSGPYEQYF. The chain has TRBV5-1 and TRBJ2-7; TRBD2 matches 8 bases. Germline assignment: CDR1 SGHRS and CDR2 YFSETQ. The CDR3 extends over 14 amino acids. V lost 1 base and J lost 2; bases outside the gene matches: 2.

This chain links TRBV27 with TRBJ2-7; 8 bases are a match to TRBD2. Germline V gives CDR1 MNHEY, CDR2 SMNVEV (reference sequence). This CDR3 is built from 14 residues. V lost 5 bases and J lost 9; bases outside the gene matches: 12. Here the CDR3 reads CASSVEGSGGAQYF. Written as DNA, the CDR3 is TGTGCCAGCAGTGTTGAAGGGAGCGGGGGTGCGCAGTACTTC.

V is TRBV7-6 and J is TRBJ1-1; D is uncertain. Germline V gene sequence: CDR1 SGHVS, CDR2 FNYEAQ. The CDR3 loop spans 16 amino acids. V shed 1 base and J shed 0 bases, with 12 bases lying between them. The CDR3 DNA is TGTGCCAGCAGCTTAGGGCAGGAATTTTTGAACACTGAAGCTTTCTTT. Its translation: CASSLGQEFLNTEAFF.

There are a few counts of this clone. V is TRBV28 and J is TRBJ1-2, with TRBD1 identical over 9 bases. V lost 6 bases to trimming and J lost 4 bases; unmatched junction nucleotides: 9. The V gene's germline CDR1 is MDHEN and CDR2 SYDVKM. This CDR3 comprises 15 residues. CDR3 bases: TGTGCCAGCAGCTACCAACCGGGACAGGGCTATGGCTACACCTTC. Translated, it gives CASSYQPGQGYGYTF.

The gene calls are TRBV30 and TRBJ2-1; 8 positions agree with TRBD2. The CDR3 spans 12 residues. The J segment lost 12 bases and the V segment lost 4 bases, leaving 8 bases of the junction unmatched. Germline V lookup: CDR1 GTSNPN, CDR2 SVGIG (reference sequence). CDR3 in amino acids: CAWTGGPTGQFF. The CDR3 coding sequence is TGTGCCTGGACGGGGGGGCCAACAGGGCAGTTCTTC.

The chain joins TRBV5-1 to TRBJ1-2, with D perhaps matching TRBD1 (5 bases). CDR3 length: 15 residues. Germline V gene sequence: CDR1 SGHRS, CDR2 YFSETQ. Trimming shortened V by 2 bases and J by 4 bases, and 15 bases separated the two germline ends. The CDR3 DNA is TGCGCCAGCAGCTTTGCGTCAGGGCCTCCCTATGGCTACACCTTC. This sequence encodes CASSFASGPPYGYTF.

The chain has TRBV4-1 and TRBJ1-2, with D unclear. The germline V and J ends were trimmed by 0 bases and 6 bases, with 14 bases remaining between them. The CDR3 sequence is 15 residues long. The germline CDR1 and CDR2 sequences are MGHRA and YSYEKL. CDR3 in amino acids: CASSQDRIRVNGYTF. The CDR3 nucleotides are TGCGCCAGCAGCCAAGATAGGATCCGGGTGAATGGCTACACCTTC.

This clone has a handful of counts. The V gene is TRBV7-2, the J gene TRBJ2-7; 8 positions agree with TRBD1. This CDR3 has 14 residues. Trimming removed 3 bases from V and 2 bases from J; junction bases left unmatched: 3. The germline gives CDR1 SGHTA, CDR2 FQGNSA. The CDR3 here is CASSFGTGPYEQYF. The CDR3 region has the DNA TGTGCCAGCAGCTTCGGGACAGGACCCTACGAGCAGTACTTC.

This chain connects TRBV2 to TRBJ1-1; the D is unclear. The germline CDR1 and CDR2 sequences are SNHLY and FYNNEI. The CDR3 runs to 15 residues. With 3 bases removed from V and 3 bases from J, the gap between germline ends came to 14 bases. CDR3 loop: CASSESGPPHTEAFF. For the CDR3, the DNA is TGTGCCAGCAGTGAGTCAGGTCCACCTCACACTGAAGCTTTCTTT.

The V gene is TRBV24-1, the J gene TRBJ1-2; unclear D gene. Looked up from germline, CDR1 is KGHDR and CDR2 is SFDVKD. V was trimmed by 2 bases and J by 0 bases, leaving 12 bases between them. The CDR3 totals 16 residues. Written as DNA, the CDR3 is TGTGCCACCAGTGATTCCGCAGGAAACGCTAACTATGGCTACACCTTC. As protein: CATSDSAGNANYGYTF.

V usage is TRBV4-2 and J usage is TRBJ1-1, with D possibly being TRBD1 (5 bases). This CDR3 has 15 amino acids. Trimming shortened V by 0 bases and J by 3 bases, and 11 bases separated the two germline ends. Germline CDR1 reads LGHNA; CDR2 reads YNFKEQ. CDR3 nucleotide sequence: TGTGCCAGCAGCCAAGATAACCAGGGCCACACTGAAGCTTTCTTT. Protein sequence: CASSQDNQGHTEAFF.

The gene calls are TRBV20-1 and TRBJ2-7; 7 bases fit TRBD2. The CDR3 covers 10 residues. Per germline, CDR1 DFQATT and CDR2 SNEGSKA (reference sequence). V lost 5 bases, J lost 6 bases, and 1 base stayed unmatched. The CDR3 DNA follows: TGCAGTGCTTGGGGGGGCGAGCAGTACTTC. Amino acids: CSAWGGEQYF.

The chain recombines TRBV5-6 with TRBJ1-5; a weak D match, TRBD1 (6 bases). Trimming took 5 bases from V and 3 from J, leaving 12 bases between them. The CDR3 spans 14 residues. Germline V gene sequence: CDR1 SGHDT, CDR2 YYEEEE. The DNA for the CDR3 is TGTGCCAGCAGTCCTACAGGGTACAATCAGCCCCAGCATTTT. It yields the protein CASSPTGYNQPQHF. Using reference TRBV5-6 and TRBJ1-5 for the parts outside the CDR3, the full variable domain is DAGVTQSPTHLIKTRGQQVTLRCSPKSGHDTVSWYQQALGQGPQFIFQYYEEEERQRGNFPDRFSGHQFPNYSSELNVNALLLGDSALYLCASSPTGYNQPQHFGDGTRLSIL.

V gene TRBV11-2 combines with J gene TRBJ1-2; TRBD1 is a possible D gene (6 bases). Trimming cost V 2 bases and J 8 bases, with 15 bases left between them. Looked up from germline, CDR1 is SGHAT and CDR2 is FQNNGV. This CDR3 has 14 amino acids. The CDR3 DNA is TGTGCCAGCAGCTTAACCCGGACAGCCGCGGGCTACACCTTC. Protein: CASSLTRTAAGYTF.

This clone turned up a few times. A junction end diverges from the germline sequence, so it may reflect a read error. V usage is TRBV10-3 and J usage is TRBJ1-3; 9 bases line up with TRBD1. The CDR3 is 14 residues long. Per germline, CDR1 ENHRY and CDR2 SYGVKD. CDR3 loop: CAITEGTGGNTIYF. The CDR3 region has the DNA TGTGCCATCACTGAGGGGACAGGGGGAAACACCATATATTTT.

This rearrangement joins TRBV24-1 to TRBJ1-2, with D possibly TRBD1 on 5 matching bases. The CDR3 totals 15 residues. V gave up 2 bases and J gave up 8 bases, with 17 bases separating them. From germline, CDR1 is KGHDR and CDR2 SFDVKD. The CDR3 loop is CATSDSKGTGQGYTF. The CDR3 bases are TGTGCCACCAGTGATTCTAAGGGCACAGGTCAGGGCTACACCTTC.

The V and J genes are TRBV11-1 and TRBJ1-2, with D unclear. The CDR3 is 13 residues long. Trimming took 5 bases from V and 4 from J, leaving 11 bases between them. Germline loops: CDR1 SGHAT, CDR2 FQDESV (reference sequence). The CDR3 protein is CASSPPGGYGYTF. The CDR3, as DNA: TGTGCCAGCAGCCCCCCGGGTGGCTATGGCTACACCTTC.

The chain carries TRBV4-3 and TRBJ2-4; 8 nucleotides align to TRBD1. This CDR3 comprises 15 residues. J was trimmed by 7 bases and V by 0 bases; bases with no gene match: 5. Germline CDR1 reads LGHNA; CDR2 reads YSLEER. The CDR3 sequence: CASSQEGHRGNIQYF. The CDR3 DNA sequence: TGCGCCAGCAGCCAAGAAGGGCACAGGGGGAACATTCAGTACTTC.

The chain is built from TRBV7-2 and TRBJ2-7; 8 positions match TRBD2. The V gene end was trimmed by 5 bases and the J gene end by 4 bases; junction bases not matched to a gene: 10. This CDR3 is built from 15 residues. Germline V gives CDR1 SGHTA, CDR2 FQGNSA. CDR3 sequence: CASSPQRGFTYEQYF. CDR3 in DNA: TGTGCCAGCAGCCCTCAGCGGGGGTTCACATACGAGCAGTACTTC.

This clone showed up just once. V gene TRBV12-5 combines with J gene TRBJ1-3; 8 positions agree with TRBD1. The length of the CDR3 is 14 residues. Trimming cost V 3 bases and J 4 bases; bases outside gene matches: 2. Germline values: CDR1 LGHNT, CDR2 FRNRAP. In DNA, the CDR3 is TGTGCTAGTGGTTTCGGACAGGGAGGAAACACCATATATTTT. Translating gives CASGFGQGGNTIYF.

The chain carries TRBV27 and TRBJ1-6, with TRBD1 identical over 8 bases. Trimming took 6 bases from V and 8 from J; bases not matched to a gene: 6. CDR3 size: 14 residues. Germline CDR1 and CDR2: MNHEY and SMNVEV (reference sequence). CDR3 nucleotides: TGTGCCAGCAGGCAGGGGGCAATAGATTCACCCCTCCACTTT. Protein sequence: CASRQGAIDSPLHF.

The chain uses TRBV4-1 and TRBJ1-3; TRBD1 agrees at 9 bases. There are 18 residues in the CDR3. The junction had 11 bases not matched to a gene; V was cut back by 4 bases and J by 1 base. Germline V gene data show CDR1 as MGHRA and CDR2 as YSYEKL. In DNA, the CDR3 is TGCGCCAGCAGCCGATATCCGGGACAGGGTGCGTCTGGAAACACCATATATTTT. Amino acid sequence: CASSRYPGQGASGNTIYF.